The next 5 T cell receptor beta chains were all read from a single sample in a study of response to subunit inactivated influenza vaccine. TCRdb analysed the RT-PCR reads with MiXCR anew, one entry per CDR3 protein. The table includes just under 550,000 distinct CDR3 sequences, roughly a quarter detected once. These sequences were also reported in another study, on T cells expressing NK-cell markers. That source reports: It was by 5'RACE template switching with UMIs that TCR beta cDNA was made.

The source material was CD4+ T cells sorted from PBMCs, sampled 11 to 12 days after vaccination. These receptors were obtained from a man aged 50 to 59 who received an inactivated influenza vaccine.

This clonotype was found a few times. This chain connects TRBV30 to TRBJ1-4; D may be TRBD1 (5 bases). The V and J ends lost 4 bases and 4 bases respectively, with 10 bases between them. Germline V gene data show CDR1 as GTSNPN and CDR2 as SVGIG (reference sequence). This CDR3 is 13 amino acids long. CDR3 region: CAWNRQSNEKLFF. The CDR3 nucleotides read TGTGCCTGGAATAGACAGAGTAATGAAAAACTGTTTTTT.

The rearrangement uses TRBV20-1 and TRBJ2-3; 7 nucleotides agree with TRBD1. CDR3 length: 14 residues. Germline V gives CDR1 DFQATT, CDR2 SNEGSKA (reference sequence). The junction had 4 bases not matched to a gene; V was cut back by 3 bases and J by 1 base. The DNA for the CDR3 is TGCAGTGCTAGTTTTCAGGGGGGCACAGATACGCAGTATTTT. This encodes CSASFQGGTDTQYF.

In this sample, this clonotype turned up a few times. V is TRBV20-1 and J is TRBJ2-3; D is undetermined. V lost 0 bases and J lost 4, with 5 bases in between. The CDR3 sequence is 12 residues long. Germline loops: CDR1 DFQATT, CDR2 SNEGSKA (reference sequence). In DNA form, the CDR3 reads TGCAGTGCTAGAGATTTATCAGATACGCAGTATTTT. This sequence encodes CSARDLSDTQYF.

In this sample, this clonotype turned up a few times. The chain employs TRBV29-1 and TRBJ1-4, with D perhaps matching TRBD1 (6 bases). The CDR3 spans 16 residues. V was shortened by 1 base and J by 4 bases, with 16 bases between the two germline ends. Germline V gene data show CDR1 as SQVTM and CDR2 as ANQGSEA. This CDR3 is CSVEVRGGGGNEKLFF. The CDR3 nucleotides are TGCAGCGTTGAAGTCCGCGGAGGGGGTGGTAATGAAAAACTGTTTTTT.

This clonotype occurred a few times. The rearrangement joins TRBV7-3 to TRBJ2-1, with D hard to call. This CDR3 region has 12 residues. The V gene lost 5 bases and the J gene lost 6 bases, with 8 bases spanning the gap. Per germline, CDR1 SGHTA and CDR2 FQGTGA. The CDR3, as DNA: TGTGCCAGCAGCCAGGACCTCAATGAGCAGTTCTTC. Translation: CASSQDLNEQFF.